One and the same sample provided the 25 T cell receptor beta chains below, sequenced in a study of blood T cell repertoires in COVID-19. The data were produced by immunoSEQ multiplex PCR, yet TCRdb's version contains in-frame clones alone and is incomplete. The repertoire includes 120,000 to 150,000 clones, roughly nine tenths of them detected once, and around an eighth sits in the top ten. Material for sequencing was peripheral blood. The source is a young man with COVID-19, enrolled during active disease.

V and J are TRBV11-2 and TRBJ1-5; 8 bases agree with TRBD1. This CDR3 is 16 amino acids long. Trimming removed 1 base from V and 6 bases from J; junction bases left unmatched: 8. CDR1 and CDR2 from the germline V gene are SGHAT and FQNNGV. The CDR3 is CASSLGDAGGGQPQHF. The DNA of the CDR3 is TGTGCCAGCAGCTTAGGAGACGCAGGGGGCGGTCAGCCCCAGCATTTT.

The gene calls are TRBV24-1 and TRBJ2-1, with D possibly being TRBD2 (5 bases). V was clipped by 5 bases and J by 2 bases, with 15 bases between them. CDR3 size: 16 residues. Germline V gene data show CDR1 as KGHDR and CDR2 as SFDVKD. CDR3 residues: CATSGALDYTYNEQFF. The CDR3, as DNA: TGTGCCACCAGTGGTGCACTAGACTATACCTACAATGAGCAGTTCTTC.

This sequence joins TRBV18 and TRBJ2-3; the match to TRBD1 covers 12 bases. This CDR3 region has 16 residues. Germline CDR1 and CDR2: KGHSH and LQKENI. The J segment lost 6 bases and the V segment lost 2 bases, leaving 6 bases of the junction unmatched. The CDR3 reads CASSPGDRGRGDTQYF. The DNA for the CDR3 is TGTGCCAGCTCACCAGGGGACAGGGGGCGCGGTGATACGCAGTATTTT.

This chain uses TRBV29-1 with TRBJ1-4; 10 bases line up with TRBD1. Germline loops: CDR1 SQVTM, CDR2 ANQGSEA. This CDR3 contains 12 residues. J gave up 10 bases and V 1 base, and 0 bases lay outside the gene matches. The CDR3 region is CSVEGTGGKLFF. The CDR3 DNA reads as TGCAGCGTTGAAGGGACAGGGGGAAAACTGTTTTTT.

The chain employs TRBV24-1 and TRBJ1-5; 8 nucleotides line up with TRBD1. With 7 bases clipped from V and 1 base from J, the junction kept 5 bases outside the gene matches. The CDR3 contains 15 residues. The V gene's germline CDR1 is KGHDR and CDR2 SFDVKD. The CDR3 loop is CATSRTGTSNQPQHF. DNA for the CDR3: TGTGCCACCAGCAGGACAGGGACAAGCAATCAGCCCCAGCATTTT.

The chain has TRBV6-1 and TRBJ2-4; D uncertain. Germline V gene lookup returns CDR1 MNHNS and CDR2 SASEGT. Deletions cut 4 bases from V and 1 base from J, with 20 bases between. CDR3 length: 18 amino acids. The CDR3 spells CASSGSLRPAGAKNIQYF. The CDR3 DNA follows: TGTGCCAGCAGTGGCTCCCTTAGGCCCGCCGGGGCCAAAAACATTCAGTACTTC.

The CDR3 DNA follows: TGTGCCACCAGTGATTCGGGACAGGGGGCAAGTGGCTACACCTTC. It specifies CATSDSGQGASGYTF. V and J are TRBV24-1 and TRBJ1-2; TRBD1 agrees at 12 bases. The CDR3 runs to 15 residues. Germline V lookup: CDR1 KGHDR, CDR2 SFDVKD. V lost 2 bases and J lost 7; bases outside the gene matches: 4.

As regards this clone: A read error may account for a junction end that differs from germline. The gene calls are TRBV27 and TRBJ1-4, with TRBD1 as a possible D gene (5 bases). The germline gives CDR1 MNHEY, CDR2 SMNVEV (reference sequence). The CDR3 is made up of 13 amino acids. The DNA of the CDR3 is TGTGCCAGCAGTCCCAGGGTGAATGAAAAACTGCTTTTT. This codes for CASSPRVNEKLLF.

The chain recombines TRBV9 with TRBJ2-7; maybe TRBD2 (6 bases). The CDR3 covers 15 residues. The V gene's germline CDR1 is SGDLS and CDR2 YYNGEE. Trimming took off 4 bases at V and 0 bases at J, with 14 bases between the two ends. CDR3 amino acids: CASSLGGASSYEQYF. The CDR3 DNA reads as TGTGCCAGCAGCCTCGGAGGGGCTAGCTCCTACGAGCAGTACTTC.

V gene TRBV6-1 combines with J gene TRBJ1-2; D ambiguous. V dropped 1 base and J dropped 5 bases, with 14 bases sitting between them. CDR3 length: 15 amino acids. Per the germline V gene, CDR1 is MNHNS and CDR2 is SASEGT. For the CDR3, the DNA is TGTGCCAGCAGTGAAGGAGTGCTTGATTCTTATGGCTACACCTTC. It translates to CASSEGVLDSYGYTF.

This chain connects TRBV7-3 to TRBJ2-2; no clear D gene. Germline-derived CDR1 and CDR2 are SGHTA and FQGTGA. The CDR3 is made up of 16 amino acids. V lost 5 bases and J lost 0, with 13 bases in between. The CDR3 region is CASSTVAASNTGELFF. The CDR3, as DNA: TGTGCCAGCAGCACCGTAGCTGCCTCGAACACCGGGGAGCTGTTTTTT. Using reference TRBV7-3 and TRBJ2-2 for the parts outside the CDR3, the full variable domain is GAGVSQTPSNKVTEKGKYVELRCDPISGHTALYWYRQSLGQGPEFLIYFQGTGAADDSGLPNDRFFAVRPEGSVSTLKIQRTERGDSAVYLCASSTVAASNTGELFFGEGSRLTVL.

The chain has TRBV30 and TRBJ1-2; weak D call: TRBD1 (5 bases). There are 14 residues in the CDR3. CDR1 is GTSNPN and CDR2 is SVGIG in the germline V gene (reference sequence). V was cut by 4 bases and J by 3 bases, with 15 bases left in between. CDR3 residues: CAWNSGPGDYGYTF. The CDR3 region has the DNA TGTGCCTGGAACTCGGGCCCGGGGGACTATGGCTACACCTTC.

The chain recombines TRBV5-4 with TRBJ2-7, with TRBD2 matching 10 bases. Germline assignment: CDR1 SGHNT and CDR2 YYREEE (reference sequence). The V gene end was trimmed by 0 bases and the J gene end by 3 bases; junction bases not matched to a gene: 3. CDR3 size: 15 residues. The CDR3 DNA follows: TGTGCCAGCAGCTTGGACCTAGCGGGAGTCTACGAGCAGTACTTC. Its protein product is CASSLDLAGVYEQYF.

About this clone: The junction shows a germline mismatch at one end, possibly a read error. This chain connects TRBV9 to TRBJ2-5; TRBD2 might be the D (5 bases). This CDR3 has 16 residues. Germline assignment: CDR1 SGDLS and CDR2 YYNGEE. CDR3 nucleotide sequence: TGTGCCAGCAGCTCACCCACCGGGCCGGGTGGGGAGACTCAGTACTTC. Residues: CASSSPTGPGGETQYF. The full variable domain, completed using reference TRBV9 and TRBJ2-5, is DSGVTQTPKHLITATGQRVTLRCSPRSGDLSVYWYQQSLDQGLQFLIQYYNGEERAKGNILERFSAQQFPDLHSELNLSSLELGDSALYFCASSSPTGPGGETQYFGPGTRLLVL.

This rearrangement joins TRBV5-4 to TRBJ2-1; TRBD1 agrees at 9 bases. Germline V CDR1 and CDR2: SGHNT, YYREEE (reference sequence). The CDR3 contains 17 residues. The V segment lost 5 bases and the J segment 0 bases; nucleotides outside the gene matches: 9. The DNA for the CDR3 is TGTGCCAGCAGGCCTGGGACAGGGTCAAGCTCCTACAATGAGCAGTTCTTC. Protein: CASRPGTGSSSYNEQFF.

CDR3 nucleotides: TGTGCCAGCAGCCTCCGGGGACAGTACCTAGCTAACTATGGCTACACCTTC. This translates into CASSLRGQYLANYGYTF. This chain joins TRBV2 and TRBJ1-2; 7 bases line up with TRBD1. CDR3 length: 17 amino acids. The V gene's germline CDR1 is SNHLY and CDR2 FYNNEI. J lost 0 bases, V lost 6 bases, and 13 bases had no gene match.

The chain combines TRBV27 with TRBJ2-7; 11 nucleotides match TRBD1. The CDR3 is 15 residues long. Trimming cost V 2 bases and J 4 bases; bases outside gene matches: 4. Germline CDR1 reads MNHEY; CDR2 reads SMNVEV (reference sequence). DNA for the CDR3: TGTGCCAGCAGTTTAAAGGACAGGGGGCAGTACGAGCAGTACTTC. Translation gives CASSLKDRGQYEQYF.

The chain employs TRBV5-1 and TRBJ2-7; 7 bases fit TRBD2. Germline V gene sequence: CDR1 SGHRS, CDR2 YFSETQ. J lost 5 bases, V lost 0 bases, and 11 bases had no gene match. The CDR3 is made up of 16 amino acids. In DNA, the CDR3 is TGCGCCAGCAGCTTGGTTGTGGGCGGGAGCCCCCACGAGCAGTACTTC. It encodes CASSLVVGGSPHEQYF. Filled out from reference TRBV5-1 and TRBJ2-7, the complete variable domain reads KAGVTQTPRYLIKTRGQQVTLSCSPISGHRSVSWYQQTPGQGLQFLFEYFSETQRNKGNFPGRFSGRQFSNSRSEMNVSTLELGDSALYLCASSLVVGGSPHEQYFGPGTRLTVT.

The CDR3 here is CASMGPPVGLSNTGELFF. The CDR3 bases are TGTGCCAGTATGGGTCCCCCAGTCGGACTCTCGAACACCGGGGAGCTGTTTTTT. The V and J genes are TRBV19 and TRBJ2-2, with D possibly matching TRBD2 (5 bases). CDR1 is LNHDA and CDR2 is SQIVND in the germline V gene (reference sequence). The V gene lost 7 bases and the J gene lost 0 bases, with 21 bases spanning the gap. This CDR3 has 18 amino acids.

With regard to this clone: Other DNA sequences in the sample encode the same CDR3. The chain recombines TRBV7-8 with TRBJ2-2; D unresolved. Germline V lookup: CDR1 SGHVS, CDR2 FQNEAQ. The CDR3 covers 15 residues. V lost 1 base and J lost 0, with 6 bases in between. The CDR3 is CASSLVSANTGELFF. The CDR3 nucleotides read TGTGCCAGCAGCTTAGTTTCTGCGAACACCGGGGAGCTGTTTTTT.

This clone occurred once. J is TRBJ2-5 and V is TRBV28; 8 nucleotides line up with TRBD1. Germline V CDR1 and CDR2: MDHEN, SYDVKM. V was clipped by 7 bases and J by 5 bases; unmatched bases: 9. This CDR3 contains 14 residues. DNA of the CDR3: TGTGCCAGCATCGCTGCAGGGGGCGCGGAGACCCAGTACTTC. Protein product: CASIAAGGAETQYF.

The V call is TRBV5-1, the J call TRBJ2-1; TRBD2 matches at 8 bases. The CDR3 is 15 amino acids. Germline CDR1 SGHRS, CDR2 YFSETQ. V gave up 3 bases and J gave up 9 bases; unmatched junction bases: 11. CDR3 DNA sequence: TGCGCCAGCAGCTCCTTAGGGCTAGCGGGTTCTGAGCAGTTCTTC. Translated: CASSSLGLAGSEQFF.

The rearrangement uses TRBV2 and TRBJ2-7, with a tentative D call TRBD1 (5 bases). V lost 4 bases, J lost 2 bases, and 18 bases lay in between. The CDR3 is 16 residues long. CDR1 and CDR2 (germline): SNHLY, FYNNEI. CDR3 loop: CASSVSVQVPTYEQYF. In nucleotides, the CDR3 is TGTGCCAGCAGTGTAAGCGTACAGGTCCCAACCTACGAGCAGTACTTC.

The V gene is TRBV4-3, the J gene TRBJ2-2; D is perhaps TRBD1 (6 bases). Germline assignment: CDR1 LGHNA and CDR2 YSLEER. The CDR3 totals 17 residues. Trimming removed 0 bases at V and 3 bases at J, with 14 bases between. This chain's CDR3 is CASSQDLRSGDTGELFF. The CDR3 DNA follows: TGCGCCAGCAGCCAAGATTTAAGGTCAGGGGACACCGGGGAGCTGTTTTTT.

Written as DNA, the CDR3 is TGTGCCACCAGCAGAGGTCAAACTAGCGTGGATGAGCAGTTCTTC. Its translation: CATSRGQTSVDEQFF. The chain links TRBV15 to TRBJ2-1; TRBD2 agrees at 7 bases. The CDR3 extends over 15 amino acids. Looked up from germline, CDR1 is LNHNV and CDR2 is YYDKDF (reference sequence). V was pared by 1 base and J by 8 bases, with 8 bases of the junction left unmatched.